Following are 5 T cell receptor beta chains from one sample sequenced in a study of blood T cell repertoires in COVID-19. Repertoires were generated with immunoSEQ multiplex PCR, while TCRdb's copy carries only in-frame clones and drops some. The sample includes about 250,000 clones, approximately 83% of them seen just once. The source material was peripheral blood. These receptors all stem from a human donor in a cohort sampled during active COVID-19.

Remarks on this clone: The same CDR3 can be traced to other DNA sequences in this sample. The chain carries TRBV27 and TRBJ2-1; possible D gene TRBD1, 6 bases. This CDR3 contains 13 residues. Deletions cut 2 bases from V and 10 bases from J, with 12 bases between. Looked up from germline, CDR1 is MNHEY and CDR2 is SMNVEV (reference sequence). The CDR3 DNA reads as TGTGCCAGCAGTTTAACAGGGTCCGGGGAGCAGTTCTTC. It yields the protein CASSLTGSGEQFF.

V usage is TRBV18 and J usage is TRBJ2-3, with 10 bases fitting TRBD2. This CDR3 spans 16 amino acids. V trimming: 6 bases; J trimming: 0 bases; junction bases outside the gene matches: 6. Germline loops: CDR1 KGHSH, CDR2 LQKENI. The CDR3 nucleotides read TGTGCCAGCTCGCCCGGGACTAGCGTTAGCACAGATACGCAGTATTTT. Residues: CASSPGTSVSTDTQYF.

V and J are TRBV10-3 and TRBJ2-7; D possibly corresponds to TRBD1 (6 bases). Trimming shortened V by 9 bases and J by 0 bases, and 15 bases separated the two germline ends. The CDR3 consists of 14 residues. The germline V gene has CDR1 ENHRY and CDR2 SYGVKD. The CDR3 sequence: CAIGVGQTSYEQYF. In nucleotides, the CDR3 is TGTGCCATAGGCGTCGGACAGACCTCCTACGAGCAGTACTTC.

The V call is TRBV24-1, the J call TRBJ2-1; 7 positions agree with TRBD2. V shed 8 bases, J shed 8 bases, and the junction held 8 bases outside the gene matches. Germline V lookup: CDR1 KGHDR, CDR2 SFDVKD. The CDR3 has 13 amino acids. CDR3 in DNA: TGTGCCACCAAGGCAGCGGGAACGGATGAGCAGTTCTTC. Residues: CATKAAGTDEQFF.

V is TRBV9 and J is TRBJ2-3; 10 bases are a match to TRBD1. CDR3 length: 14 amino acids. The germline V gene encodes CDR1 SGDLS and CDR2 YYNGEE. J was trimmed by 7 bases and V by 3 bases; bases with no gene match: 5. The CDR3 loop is CASSAGQGFNTQYF. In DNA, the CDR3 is TGTGCCAGCAGCGCGGGACAGGGGTTTAATACGCAGTATTTT.